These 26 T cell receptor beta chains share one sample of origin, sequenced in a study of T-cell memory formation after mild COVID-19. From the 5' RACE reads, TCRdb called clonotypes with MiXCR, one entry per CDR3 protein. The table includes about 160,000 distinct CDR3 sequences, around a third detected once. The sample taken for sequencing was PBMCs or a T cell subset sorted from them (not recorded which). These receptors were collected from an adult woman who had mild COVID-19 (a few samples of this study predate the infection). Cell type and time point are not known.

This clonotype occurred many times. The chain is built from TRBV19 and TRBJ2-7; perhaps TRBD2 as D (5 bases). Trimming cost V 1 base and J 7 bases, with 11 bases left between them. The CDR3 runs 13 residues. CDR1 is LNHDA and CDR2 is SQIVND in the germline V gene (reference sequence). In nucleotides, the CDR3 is TGTGCCAGTAGTATAGGCCTAACGGGAGAGCAGTACTTC. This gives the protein CASSIGLTGEQYF.

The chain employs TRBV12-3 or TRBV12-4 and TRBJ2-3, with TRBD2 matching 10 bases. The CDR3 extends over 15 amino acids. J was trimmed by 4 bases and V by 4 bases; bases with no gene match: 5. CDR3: CASSSLAGSADTQYF. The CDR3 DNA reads TGTGCCAGCAGTTCACTAGCGGGAAGCGCAGATACGCAGTATTTT.

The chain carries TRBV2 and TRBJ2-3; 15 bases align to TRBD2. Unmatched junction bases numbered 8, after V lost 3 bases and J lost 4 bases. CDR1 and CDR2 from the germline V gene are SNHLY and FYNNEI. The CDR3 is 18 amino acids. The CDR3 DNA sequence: TGTGCCAGCAGTGAGGGAGGACTAGCGGGAGGGTTGGCAGATACGCAGTATTTT. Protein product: CASSEGGLAGGLADTQYF.

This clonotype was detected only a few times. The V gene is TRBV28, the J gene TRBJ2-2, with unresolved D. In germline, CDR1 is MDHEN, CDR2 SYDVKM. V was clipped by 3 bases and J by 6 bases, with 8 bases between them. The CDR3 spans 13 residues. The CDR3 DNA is TGTGCCAGCAGTTTGTTAGCTCCCGGGGAGCTGTTTTTT. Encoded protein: CASSLLAPGELFF.

CDR3 amino acids: CSAGGQGDSYEQYF. The CDR3 nucleotides are TGCAGTGCTGGGGGACAGGGGGACTCCTACGAGCAGTACTTC. The chain combines TRBV20-1 with TRBJ2-7; TRBD1 aligns across 11 bases. Germline V lookup: CDR1 DFQATT, CDR2 SNEGSKA (reference sequence). Germline trimming cut 5 bases from V and 0 bases from J; bases unmatched to any gene: 3. The CDR3 runs 14 residues.

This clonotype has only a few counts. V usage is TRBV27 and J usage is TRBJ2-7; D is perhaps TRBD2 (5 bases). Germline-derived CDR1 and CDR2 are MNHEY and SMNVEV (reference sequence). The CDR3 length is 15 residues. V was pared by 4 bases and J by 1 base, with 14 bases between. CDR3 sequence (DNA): TGTGCCAGCAGTTCTCAACCGGGAATATCCTACGAGCAGTACTTC. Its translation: CASSSQPGISYEQYF.

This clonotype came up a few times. CDR3: CASSKTGGSLILTDTQYF. The CDR3 nucleotides are TGTGCCAGCAGTAAAACAGGGGGCTCCCTAATACTCACAGATACGCAGTATTTT. The chain links TRBV27 to TRBJ2-3; 9 nucleotides agree with TRBD1. The CDR3 consists of 18 residues. CDR1 is MNHEY and CDR2 is SMNVEV in the germline V gene (reference sequence). The V and J ends lost 5 bases and 2 bases, in that order; junction bases with no gene match: 14.

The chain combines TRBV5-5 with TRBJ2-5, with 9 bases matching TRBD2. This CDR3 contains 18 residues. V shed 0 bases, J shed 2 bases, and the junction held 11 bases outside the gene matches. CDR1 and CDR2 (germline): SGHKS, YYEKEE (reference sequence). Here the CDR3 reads CASSLVGLALLRQETQYF. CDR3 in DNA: TGTGCCAGCAGCTTGGTGGGACTAGCTTTGTTGCGGCAAGAGACCCAGTACTTC.

In DNA, the CDR3 is TGTGCCAGCAGCCAAGATGGAAATAGCGGGGGGACCATCCTTAGCACAGATACGCAGTATTTT. Encoded protein: CASSQDGNSGGTILSTDTQYF. The V call is TRBV4-2, the J call TRBJ2-3; TRBD2 aligns across 10 bases. Germline CDR1 and CDR2: LGHNA and YNFKEQ. V was clipped by 0 bases and J by 0 bases; unmatched bases: 15. The length of the CDR3 is 21 residues.

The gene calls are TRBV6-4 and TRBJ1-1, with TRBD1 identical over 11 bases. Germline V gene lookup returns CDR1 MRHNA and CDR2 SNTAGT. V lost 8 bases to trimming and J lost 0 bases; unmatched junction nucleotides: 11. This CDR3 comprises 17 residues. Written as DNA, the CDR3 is TGTGCCAGCTATCCCTCCGGGGACAGGGGGATGAACACTGAAGCTTTCTTT. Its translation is CASYPSGDRGMNTEAFF.

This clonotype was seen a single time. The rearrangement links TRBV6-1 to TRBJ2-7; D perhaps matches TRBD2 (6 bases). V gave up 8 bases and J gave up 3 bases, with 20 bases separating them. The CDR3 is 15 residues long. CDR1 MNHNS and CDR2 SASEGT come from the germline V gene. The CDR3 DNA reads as TGTGCCAGCGAAAACCCGGGGGTGGGGTACTACGAGCAGTACTTC. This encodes CASENPGVGYYEQYF.

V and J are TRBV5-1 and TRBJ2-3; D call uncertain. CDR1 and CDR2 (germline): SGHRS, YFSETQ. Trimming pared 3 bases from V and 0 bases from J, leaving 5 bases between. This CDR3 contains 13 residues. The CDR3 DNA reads TGCGCCAGCAGCTCCTTAAGCACAGATACGCAGTATTTT. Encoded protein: CASSSLSTDTQYF. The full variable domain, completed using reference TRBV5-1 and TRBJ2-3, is KAGVTQTPRYLIKTRGQQVTLSCSPISGHRSVSWYQQTPGQGLQFLFEYFSETQRNKGNFPGRFSGRQFSNSRSEMNVSTLELGDSALYLCASSSLSTDTQYFGPGTRLTVL.

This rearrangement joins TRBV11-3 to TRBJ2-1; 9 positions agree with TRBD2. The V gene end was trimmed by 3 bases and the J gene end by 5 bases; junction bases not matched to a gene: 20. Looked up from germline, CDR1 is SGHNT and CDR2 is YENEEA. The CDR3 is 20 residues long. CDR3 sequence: CASSFSTTGLAGYVNNEQFF. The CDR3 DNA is TGTGCCAGCAGCTTCTCGACGACAGGGCTAGCGGGATATGTCAACAATGAGCAGTTCTTC.

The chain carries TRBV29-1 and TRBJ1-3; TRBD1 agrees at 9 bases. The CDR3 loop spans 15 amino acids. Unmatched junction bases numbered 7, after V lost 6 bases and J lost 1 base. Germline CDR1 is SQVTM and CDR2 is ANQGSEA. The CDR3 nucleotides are TGCAGCGTCTCATACGGGACAGGGTCTGGAAACACCATATATTTT. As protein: CSVSYGTGSGNTIYF.

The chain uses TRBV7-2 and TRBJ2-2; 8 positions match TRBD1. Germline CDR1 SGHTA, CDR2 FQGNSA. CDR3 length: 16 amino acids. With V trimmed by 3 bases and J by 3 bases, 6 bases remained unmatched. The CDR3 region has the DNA TGTGCCAGCAGCTTGGGGAGCAGGGGGCACACCGGGGAGCTGTTTTTT. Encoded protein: CASSLGSRGHTGELFF.

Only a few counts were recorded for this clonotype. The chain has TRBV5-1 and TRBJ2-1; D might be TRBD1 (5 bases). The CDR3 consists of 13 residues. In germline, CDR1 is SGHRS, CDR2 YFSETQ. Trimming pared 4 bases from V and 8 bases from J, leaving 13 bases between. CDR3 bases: TGCGCCAGCAGCCTAGGGGCTAGTGATGAGCAGTTCTTC. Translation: CASSLGASDEQFF. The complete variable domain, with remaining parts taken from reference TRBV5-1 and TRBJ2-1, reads KAGVTQTPRYLIKTRGQQVTLSCSPISGHRSVSWYQQTPGQGLQFLFEYFSETQRNKGNFPGRFSGRQFSNSRSEMNVSTLELGDSALYLCASSLGASDEQFFGPGTRLTVL.

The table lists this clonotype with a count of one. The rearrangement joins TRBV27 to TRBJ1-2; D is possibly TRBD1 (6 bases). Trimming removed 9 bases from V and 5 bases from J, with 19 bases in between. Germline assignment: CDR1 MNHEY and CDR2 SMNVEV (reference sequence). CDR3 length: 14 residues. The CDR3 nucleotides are TGTGCCAGTGGCGGGGGGCGCATCCGATATGGCTACACCTTC. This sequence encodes CASGGGRIRYGYTF.

The CDR3 nucleotides are TGTGCCAGCAGCGTAGGTTCCGAGACCCAGTACTTC. Residues: CASSVGSETQYF. V usage is TRBV9 and J usage is TRBJ2-5; no reliable D call. The V end was cut by 0 bases, the J end by 5 bases, with 5 bases between. In germline, CDR1 is SGDLS, CDR2 YYNGEE. CDR3 length: 12 residues.

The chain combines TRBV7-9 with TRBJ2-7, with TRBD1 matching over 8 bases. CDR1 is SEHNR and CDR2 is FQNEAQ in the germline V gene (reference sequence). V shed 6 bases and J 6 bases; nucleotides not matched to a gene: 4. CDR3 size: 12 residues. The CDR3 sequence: CASSQDRVEQYF. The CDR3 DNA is TGTGCCAGCAGTCAGGACAGGGTCGAGCAGTACTTC.

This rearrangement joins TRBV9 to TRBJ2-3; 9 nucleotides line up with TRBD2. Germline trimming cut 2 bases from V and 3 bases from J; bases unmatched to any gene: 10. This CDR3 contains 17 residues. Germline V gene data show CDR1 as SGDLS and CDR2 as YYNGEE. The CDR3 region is CASSVGLAIAGTDTQYF. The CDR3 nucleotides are TGTGCCAGCAGCGTCGGACTAGCGATAGCAGGGACAGATACGCAGTATTTT. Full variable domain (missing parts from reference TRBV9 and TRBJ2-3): DSGVTQTPKHLITATGQRVTLRCSPRSGDLSVYWYQQSLDQGLQFLIQYYNGEERAKGNILERFSAQQFPDLHSELNLSSLELGDSALYFCASSVGLAIAGTDTQYFGPGTRLTVL.

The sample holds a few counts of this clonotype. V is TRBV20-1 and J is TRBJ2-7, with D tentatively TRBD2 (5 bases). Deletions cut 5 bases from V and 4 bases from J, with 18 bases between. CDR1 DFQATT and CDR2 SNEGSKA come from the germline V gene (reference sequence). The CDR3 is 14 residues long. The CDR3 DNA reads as TGCAGTGCTCCCTCCCCGGCTAGCTGGTACGAGCAGTACTTC. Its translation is CSAPSPASWYEQYF.

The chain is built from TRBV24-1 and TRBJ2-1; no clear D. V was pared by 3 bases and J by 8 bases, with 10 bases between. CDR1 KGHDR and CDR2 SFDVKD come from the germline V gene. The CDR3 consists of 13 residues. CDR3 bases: TGTGCCACCAGTGATACCCCCTTGCATGAGCAGTTCTTC. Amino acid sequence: CATSDTPLHEQFF.

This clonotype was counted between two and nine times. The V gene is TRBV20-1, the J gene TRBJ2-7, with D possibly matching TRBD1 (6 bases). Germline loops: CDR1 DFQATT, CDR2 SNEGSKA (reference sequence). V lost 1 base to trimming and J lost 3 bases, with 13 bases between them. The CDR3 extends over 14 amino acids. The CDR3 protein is CSARGTAAGYEQYF. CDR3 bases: TGCAGTGCTAGAGGGACAGCTGCCGGCTACGAGCAGTACTTC.

The CDR3 protein is CASSPPIGQGGETQYF. The CDR3 bases are TGTGCCAGCTCACCACCGATCGGTCAGGGTGGGGAGACCCAGTACTTC. The genes are TRBV18 and TRBJ2-5, with D possibly matching TRBD1 (5 bases). The CDR3 length is 16 residues. CDR1 KGHSH and CDR2 LQKENI come from the germline V gene. V lost 0 bases and J 5 bases, leaving 16 bases between the germline ends.

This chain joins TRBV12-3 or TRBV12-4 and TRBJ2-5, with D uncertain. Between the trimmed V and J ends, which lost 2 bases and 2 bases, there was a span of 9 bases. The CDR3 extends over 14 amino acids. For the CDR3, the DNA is TGTGCCAGCAGTTTATACAGCGATCAAGAGACCCAGTACTTC. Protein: CASSLYSDQETQYF.

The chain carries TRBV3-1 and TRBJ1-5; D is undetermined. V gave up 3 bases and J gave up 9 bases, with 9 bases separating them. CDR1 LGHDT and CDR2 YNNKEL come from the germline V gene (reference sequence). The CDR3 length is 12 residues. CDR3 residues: CASSQTLGPQHF. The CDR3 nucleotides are TGTGCCAGCAGCCAGACCCTCGGGCCCCAGCATTTT.